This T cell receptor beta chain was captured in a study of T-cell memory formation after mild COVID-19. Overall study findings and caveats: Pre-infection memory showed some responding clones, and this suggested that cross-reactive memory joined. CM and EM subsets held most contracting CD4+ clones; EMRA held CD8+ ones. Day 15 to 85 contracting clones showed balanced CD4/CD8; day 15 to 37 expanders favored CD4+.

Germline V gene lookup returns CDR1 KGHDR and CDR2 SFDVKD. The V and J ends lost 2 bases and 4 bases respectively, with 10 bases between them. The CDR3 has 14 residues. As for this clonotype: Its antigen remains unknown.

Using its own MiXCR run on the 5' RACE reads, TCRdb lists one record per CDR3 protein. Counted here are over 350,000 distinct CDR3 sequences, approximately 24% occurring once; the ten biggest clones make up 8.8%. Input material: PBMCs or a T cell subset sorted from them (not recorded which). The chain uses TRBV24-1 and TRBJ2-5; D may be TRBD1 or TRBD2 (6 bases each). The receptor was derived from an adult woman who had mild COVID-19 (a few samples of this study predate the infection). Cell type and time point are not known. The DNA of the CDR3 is TGTGCCACCAGTGATTGGGGGGCCACAGAGACCCAGTACTTC. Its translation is CATSDWGATETQYF.